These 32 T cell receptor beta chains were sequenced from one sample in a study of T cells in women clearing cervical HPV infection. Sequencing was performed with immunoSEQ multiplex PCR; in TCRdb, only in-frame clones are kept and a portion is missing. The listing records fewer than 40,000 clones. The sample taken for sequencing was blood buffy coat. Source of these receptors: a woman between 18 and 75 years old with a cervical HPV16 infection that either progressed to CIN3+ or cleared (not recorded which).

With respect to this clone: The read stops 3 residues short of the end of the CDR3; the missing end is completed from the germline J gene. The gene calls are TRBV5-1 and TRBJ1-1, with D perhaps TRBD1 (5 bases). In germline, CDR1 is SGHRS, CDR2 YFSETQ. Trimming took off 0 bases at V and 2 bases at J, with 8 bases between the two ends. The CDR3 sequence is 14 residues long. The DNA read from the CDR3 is TGCGCCAGCAGCTTGGGACAGTTTAACACTGAA. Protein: CASSLGQFNTE. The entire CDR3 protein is CASSLGQFNTEAFF.

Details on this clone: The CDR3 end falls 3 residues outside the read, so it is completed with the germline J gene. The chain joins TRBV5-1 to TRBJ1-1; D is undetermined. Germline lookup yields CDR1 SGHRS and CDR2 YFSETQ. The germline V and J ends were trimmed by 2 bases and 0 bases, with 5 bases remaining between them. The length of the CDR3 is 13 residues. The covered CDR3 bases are TGCGCCAGCAGCTTACGGTTGAACACTGAA. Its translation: CASSLRLNTE. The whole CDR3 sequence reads CASSLRLNTEAFF.

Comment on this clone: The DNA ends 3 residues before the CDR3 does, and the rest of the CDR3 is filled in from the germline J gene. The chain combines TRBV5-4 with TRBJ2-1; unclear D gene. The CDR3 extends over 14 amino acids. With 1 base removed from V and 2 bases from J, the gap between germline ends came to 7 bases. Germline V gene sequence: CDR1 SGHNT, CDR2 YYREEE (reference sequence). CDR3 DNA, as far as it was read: TGTGCCAGCAGCTTGAGAGGTACCTACAATGAG. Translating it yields CASSLRGTYNE. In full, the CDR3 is CASSLRGTYNEQFF. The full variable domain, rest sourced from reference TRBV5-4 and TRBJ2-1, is ETGVTQSPTHLIKTRGQQVTLRCSSQSGHNTVSWYQQALGQGPQFIFQYYREEENGRGNFPPRFSGLQFPNYSSELNVNALELDDSALYLCASSLRGTYNEQFFGPGTRLTVL.

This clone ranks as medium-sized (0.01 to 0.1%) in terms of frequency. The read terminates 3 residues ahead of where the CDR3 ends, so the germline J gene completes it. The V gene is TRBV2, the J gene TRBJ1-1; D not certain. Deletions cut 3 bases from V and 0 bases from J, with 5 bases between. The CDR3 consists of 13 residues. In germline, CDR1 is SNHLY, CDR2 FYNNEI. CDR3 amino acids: CASSDYVNTEAFF. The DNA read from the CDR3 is TGTGCCAGCAGTGATTATGTGAACACTGAA.

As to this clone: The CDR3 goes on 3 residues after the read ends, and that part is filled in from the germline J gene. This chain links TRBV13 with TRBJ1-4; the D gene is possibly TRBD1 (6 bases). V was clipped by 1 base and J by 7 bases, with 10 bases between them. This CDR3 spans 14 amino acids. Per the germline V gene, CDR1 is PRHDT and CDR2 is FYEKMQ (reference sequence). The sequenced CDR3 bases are TGTGCCAGCAGCTTAGACAGGGAGGGTGAAAAA. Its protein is CASSLDREGEK. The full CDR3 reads CASSLDREGEKLFF.

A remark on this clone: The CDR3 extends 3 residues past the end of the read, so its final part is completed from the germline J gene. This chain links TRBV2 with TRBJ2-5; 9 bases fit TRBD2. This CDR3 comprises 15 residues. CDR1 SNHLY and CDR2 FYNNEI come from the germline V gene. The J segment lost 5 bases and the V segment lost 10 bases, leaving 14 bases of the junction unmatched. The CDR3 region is CANGKIAGAGETQYF. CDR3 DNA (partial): TGTGCCAACGGAAAGATAGCGGGGGCGGGTGAGACC.

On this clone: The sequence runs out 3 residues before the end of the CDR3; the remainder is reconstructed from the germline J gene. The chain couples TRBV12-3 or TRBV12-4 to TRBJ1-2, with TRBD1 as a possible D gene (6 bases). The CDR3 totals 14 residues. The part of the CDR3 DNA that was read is TGTGCCAGCAGTTTGGTACTCAGGGGACCCGGC. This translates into CASSLVLRGPG. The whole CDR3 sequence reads CASSLVLRGPGYTF.

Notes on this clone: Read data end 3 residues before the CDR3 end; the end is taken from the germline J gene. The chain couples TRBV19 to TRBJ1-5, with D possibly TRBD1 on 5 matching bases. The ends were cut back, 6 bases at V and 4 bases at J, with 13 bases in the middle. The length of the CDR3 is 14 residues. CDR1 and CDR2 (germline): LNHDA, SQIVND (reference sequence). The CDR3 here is CASRGDSSNQPQHF. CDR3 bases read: TGTGCCAGTAGAGGGGATTCCTCGAATCAGCCC.

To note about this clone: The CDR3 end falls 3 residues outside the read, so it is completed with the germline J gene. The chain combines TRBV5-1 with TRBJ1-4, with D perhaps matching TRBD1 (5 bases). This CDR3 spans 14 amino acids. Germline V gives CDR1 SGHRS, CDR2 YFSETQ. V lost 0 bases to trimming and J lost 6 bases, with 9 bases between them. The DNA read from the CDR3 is TGCGCCAGCAGCTTGGAAGGGGTCCATGAAAAA. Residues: CASSLEGVHEK. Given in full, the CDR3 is CASSLEGVHEKLFF.

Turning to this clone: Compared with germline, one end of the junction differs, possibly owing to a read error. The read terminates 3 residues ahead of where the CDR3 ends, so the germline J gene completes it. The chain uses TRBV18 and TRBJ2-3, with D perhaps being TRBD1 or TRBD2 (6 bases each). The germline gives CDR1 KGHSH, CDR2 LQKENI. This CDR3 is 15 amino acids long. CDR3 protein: CASSRGTISTNTQYF. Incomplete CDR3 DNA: TGTGCCAGCTCACGCGGGACAATAAGCACAAATACG. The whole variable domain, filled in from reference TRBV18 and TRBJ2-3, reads NAGVMQNPRHLVRRRGQEARLRCSPMKGHSHVYWYRQLPEEGLKFMVYLQKENIIDESGMPKERFSAEFPKEGPSILRIQQVVRGDSAAYFCASSRGTISTNTQYFGPGTRLTVL.

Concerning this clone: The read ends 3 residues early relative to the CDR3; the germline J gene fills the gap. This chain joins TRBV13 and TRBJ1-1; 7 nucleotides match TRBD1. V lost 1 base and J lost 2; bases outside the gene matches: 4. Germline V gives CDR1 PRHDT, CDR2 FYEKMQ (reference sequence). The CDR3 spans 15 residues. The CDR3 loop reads CASSLVDRDNTEAFF. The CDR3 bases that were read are TGTGCCAGCAGCTTAGTTGACAGGGACAACACTGAA.

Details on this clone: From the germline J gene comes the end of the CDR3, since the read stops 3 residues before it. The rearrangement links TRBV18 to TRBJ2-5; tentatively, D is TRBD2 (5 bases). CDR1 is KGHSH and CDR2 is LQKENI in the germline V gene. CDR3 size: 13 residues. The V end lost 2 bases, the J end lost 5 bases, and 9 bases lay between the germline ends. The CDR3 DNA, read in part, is TGTGCCAGCTCACCAATCCCGGGGGAGACC. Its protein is CASSPIPGET. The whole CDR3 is CASSPIPGETQYF.

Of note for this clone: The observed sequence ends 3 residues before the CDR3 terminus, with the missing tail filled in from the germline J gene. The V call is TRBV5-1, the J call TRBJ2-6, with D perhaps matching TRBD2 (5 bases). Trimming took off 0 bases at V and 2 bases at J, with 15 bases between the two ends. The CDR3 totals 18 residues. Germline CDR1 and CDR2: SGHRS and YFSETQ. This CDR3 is CASSLAGWRAAGANVLTF. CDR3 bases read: TGCGCCAGCAGCTTGGCGGGGTGGAGAGCTGCTGGGGCCAACGTC.

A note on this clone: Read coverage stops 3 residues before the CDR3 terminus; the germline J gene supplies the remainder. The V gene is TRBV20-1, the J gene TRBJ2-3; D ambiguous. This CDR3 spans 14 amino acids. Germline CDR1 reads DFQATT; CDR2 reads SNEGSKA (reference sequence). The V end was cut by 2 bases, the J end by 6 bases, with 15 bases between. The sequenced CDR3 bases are TGCAGTGCTAGACCCGCGCAGCGTCTCGATACG. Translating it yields CSARPAQRLDT. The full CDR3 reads CSARPAQRLDTQYF.

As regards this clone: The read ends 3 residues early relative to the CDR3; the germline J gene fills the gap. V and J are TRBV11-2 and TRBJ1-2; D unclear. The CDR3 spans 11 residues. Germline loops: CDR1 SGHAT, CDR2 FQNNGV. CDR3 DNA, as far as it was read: TGTGCCAGCAGCTCGGGCGGGGGC. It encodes CASSSGGG. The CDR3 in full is CASSSGGGYTF.

CDR3 bases read: TGTGCCAGCAGTTCGGACAGGGGGAGGGAGACC. It codes for CASSSDRGRET. The whole CDR3 sequence reads CASSSDRGRETQYF. The gene calls are TRBV2 and TRBJ2-5; TRBD1 matches at 10 bases. The observed sequence ends 3 residues before the CDR3 terminus, with the missing tail filled in from the germline J gene. Germline CDR1 and CDR2: SNHLY and FYNNEI. The length of the CDR3 is 14 residues. The J segment lost 5 bases and the V segment lost 5 bases, leaving 5 bases of the junction unmatched.

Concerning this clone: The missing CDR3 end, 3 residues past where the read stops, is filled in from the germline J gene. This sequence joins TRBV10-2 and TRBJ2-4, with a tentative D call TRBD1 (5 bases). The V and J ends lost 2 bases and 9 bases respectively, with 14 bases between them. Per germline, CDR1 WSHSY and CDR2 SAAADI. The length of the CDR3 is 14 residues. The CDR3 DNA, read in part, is TGCGCCAGCAGTGAGAGAACGGACATAGGCATT. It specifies CASSERTDIGI. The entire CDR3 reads CASSERTDIGIQYF.

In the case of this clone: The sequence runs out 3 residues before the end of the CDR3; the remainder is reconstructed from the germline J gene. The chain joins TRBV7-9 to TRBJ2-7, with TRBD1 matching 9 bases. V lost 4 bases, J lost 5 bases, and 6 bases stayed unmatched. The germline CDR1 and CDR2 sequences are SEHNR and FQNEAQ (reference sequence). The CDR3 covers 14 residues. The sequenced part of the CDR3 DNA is TGTGCCAGCAGCTCACCGGGACAGGGCCACGAG. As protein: CASSSPGQGHE. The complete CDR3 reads CASSSPGQGHEQYF.

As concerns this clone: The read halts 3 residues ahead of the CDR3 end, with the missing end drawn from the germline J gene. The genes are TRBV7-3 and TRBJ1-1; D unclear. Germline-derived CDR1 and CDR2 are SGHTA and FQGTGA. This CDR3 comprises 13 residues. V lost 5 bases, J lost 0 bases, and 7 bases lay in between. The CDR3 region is CASSTQMNTEAFF. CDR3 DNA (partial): TGTGCCAGCAGCACCCAGATGAACACTGAA.

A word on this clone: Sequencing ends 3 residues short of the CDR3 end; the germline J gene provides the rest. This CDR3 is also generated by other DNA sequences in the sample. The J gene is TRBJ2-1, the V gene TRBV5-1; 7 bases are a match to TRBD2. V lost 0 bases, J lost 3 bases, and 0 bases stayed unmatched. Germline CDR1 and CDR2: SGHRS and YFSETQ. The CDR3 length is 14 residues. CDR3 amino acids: CASSLGGGYNEQFF. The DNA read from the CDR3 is TGCGCCAGCAGCTTGGGGGGGGGCTACAATGAG.

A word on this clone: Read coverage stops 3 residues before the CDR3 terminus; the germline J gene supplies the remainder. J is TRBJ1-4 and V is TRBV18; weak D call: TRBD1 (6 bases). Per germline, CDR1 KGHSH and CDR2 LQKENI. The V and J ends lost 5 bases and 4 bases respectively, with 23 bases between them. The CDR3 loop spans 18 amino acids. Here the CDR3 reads CASSVRRDTVPGNEKLFF. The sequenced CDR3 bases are TGTGCCAGCTCAGTCCGAAGGGACACGGTTCCGGGTAATGAAAAA.

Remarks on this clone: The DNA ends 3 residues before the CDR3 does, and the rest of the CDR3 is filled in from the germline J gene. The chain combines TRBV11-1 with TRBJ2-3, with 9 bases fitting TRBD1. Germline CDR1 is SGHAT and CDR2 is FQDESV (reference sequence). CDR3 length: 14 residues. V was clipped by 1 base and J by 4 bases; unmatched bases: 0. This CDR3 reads CASSLDRGPDTQYF. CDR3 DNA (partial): TGTGCCAGCAGCTTAGACAGGGGGCCAGATACG.

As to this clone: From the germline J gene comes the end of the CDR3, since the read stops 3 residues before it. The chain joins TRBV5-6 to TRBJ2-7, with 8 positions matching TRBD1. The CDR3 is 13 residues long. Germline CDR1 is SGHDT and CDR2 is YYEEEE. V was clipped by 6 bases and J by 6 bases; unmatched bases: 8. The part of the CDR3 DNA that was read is TGTGCCAGCAAGGGGACAGGTCGGGGCGAG. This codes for CASKGTGRGE. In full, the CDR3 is CASKGTGRGEQYF.

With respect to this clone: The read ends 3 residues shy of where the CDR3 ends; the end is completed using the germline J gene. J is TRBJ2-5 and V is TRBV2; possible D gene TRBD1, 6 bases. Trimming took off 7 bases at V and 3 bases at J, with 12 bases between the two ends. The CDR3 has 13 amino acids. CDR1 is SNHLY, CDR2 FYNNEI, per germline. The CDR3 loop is CASTGQIKETQYF. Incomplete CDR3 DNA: TGTGCCAGCACCGGACAGATTAAAGAGACC.

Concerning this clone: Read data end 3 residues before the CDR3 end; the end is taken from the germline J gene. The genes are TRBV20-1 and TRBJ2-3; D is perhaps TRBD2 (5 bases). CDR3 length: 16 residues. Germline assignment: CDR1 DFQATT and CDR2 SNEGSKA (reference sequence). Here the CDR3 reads CSAREGLSGGMYTQYF. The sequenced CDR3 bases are TGCAGTGCTAGAGAAGGCCTCAGCGGAGGCATGTACACG.

The CDR3 DNA, read in part, is TGCAGCGCGGGGAACACTGAA. It translates to CSAGNTE. The whole CDR3 region reads CSAGNTEAFF. The chain carries TRBV29-1 and TRBJ1-1, with D unresolved. The sequence runs out 3 residues before the end of the CDR3; the remainder is reconstructed from the germline J gene. The CDR3 runs 10 residues. The germline V gene encodes CDR1 SQVTM and CDR2 ANQGSEA. Between the trimmed V and J ends, which lost 7 bases and 1 base, there was a span of 4 bases.

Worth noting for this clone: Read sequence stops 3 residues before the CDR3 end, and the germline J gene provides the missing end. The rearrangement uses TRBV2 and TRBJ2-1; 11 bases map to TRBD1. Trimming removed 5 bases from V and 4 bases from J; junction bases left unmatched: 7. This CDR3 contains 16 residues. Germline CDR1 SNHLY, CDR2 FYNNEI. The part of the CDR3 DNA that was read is TGTGCCAGCAGTAACGGACAGGGGGCTTCTTACAATGAG. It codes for CASSNGQGASYNE. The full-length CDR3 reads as CASSNGQGASYNEQFF.

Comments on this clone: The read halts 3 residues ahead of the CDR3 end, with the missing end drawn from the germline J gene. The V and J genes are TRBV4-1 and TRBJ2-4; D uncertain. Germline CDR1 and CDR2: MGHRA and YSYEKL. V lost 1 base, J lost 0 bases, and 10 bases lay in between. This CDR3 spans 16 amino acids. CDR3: CASSQGSDLAKNIQYF. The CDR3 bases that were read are TGCGCCAGCAGCCAAGGGTCAGATCTAGCCAAAAACATT.

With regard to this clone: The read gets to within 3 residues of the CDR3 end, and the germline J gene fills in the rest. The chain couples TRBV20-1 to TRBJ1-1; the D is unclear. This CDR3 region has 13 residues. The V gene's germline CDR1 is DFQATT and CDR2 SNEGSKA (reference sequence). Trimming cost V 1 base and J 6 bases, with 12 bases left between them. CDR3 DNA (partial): TGCAGTGCTAGAGGGGCGAAGCGGTCTGAA. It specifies CSARGAKRSE. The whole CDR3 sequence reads CSARGAKRSEAFF.

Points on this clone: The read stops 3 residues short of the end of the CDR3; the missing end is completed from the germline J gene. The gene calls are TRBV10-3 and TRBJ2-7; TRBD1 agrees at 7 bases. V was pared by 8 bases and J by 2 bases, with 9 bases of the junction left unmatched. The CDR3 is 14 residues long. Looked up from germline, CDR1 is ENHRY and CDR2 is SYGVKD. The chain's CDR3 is CAISGQLTTYEQYF. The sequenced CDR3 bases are TGTGCCATCTCGGGACAGCTGACTACCTACGAG.

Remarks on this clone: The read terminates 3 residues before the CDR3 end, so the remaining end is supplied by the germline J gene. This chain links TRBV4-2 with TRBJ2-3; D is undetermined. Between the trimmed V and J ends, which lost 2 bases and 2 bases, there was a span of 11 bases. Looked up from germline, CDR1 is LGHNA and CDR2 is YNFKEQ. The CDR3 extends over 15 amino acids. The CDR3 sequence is CASSQRFSNTDTQYF. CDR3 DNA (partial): TGTGCCAGCAGCCAACGTTTCTCTAACACAGATACG.

The sequenced CDR3 bases are TGTGCCAGCAGCTTAGGCGTGCGGAACACTGAA. Its protein is CASSLGVRNTE. The entire CDR3 protein reads CASSLGVRNTEAFF. The gene calls are TRBV7-9 and TRBJ1-1; D is unclear. The read terminates 3 residues before the CDR3 end, so the remaining end is supplied by the germline J gene. Germline V CDR1 and CDR2: SEHNR, FQNEAQ (reference sequence). This CDR3 region has 14 residues. Trimming removed 1 base from V and 1 base from J, with 7 bases in between. Looking up the rest from reference TRBV7-9 and TRBJ1-1 gives the full variable domain: DTGVSQNPRHKITKRGQNVTFRCDPISEHNRLYWYRQTLGQGPEFLTYFQNEAQLEKSRLLSDRFSAERPKGSFSTLEIQRTEQGDSAMYLCASSLGVRNTEAFFGQGTRLTVV.